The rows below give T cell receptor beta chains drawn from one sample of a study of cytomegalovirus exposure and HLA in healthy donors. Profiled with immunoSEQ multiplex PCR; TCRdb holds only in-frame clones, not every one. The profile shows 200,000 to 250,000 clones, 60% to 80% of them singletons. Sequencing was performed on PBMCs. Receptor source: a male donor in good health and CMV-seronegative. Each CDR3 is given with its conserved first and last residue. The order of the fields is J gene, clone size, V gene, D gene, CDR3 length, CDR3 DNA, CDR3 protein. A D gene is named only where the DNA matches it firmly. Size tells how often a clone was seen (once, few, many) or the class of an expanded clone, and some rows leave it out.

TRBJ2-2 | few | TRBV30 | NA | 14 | TGTGCCTGGAGTGAACTAGCCAACACCGGGGAGCTGTTTTTT | CAWSELANTGELFF
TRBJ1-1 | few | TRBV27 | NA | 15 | TGTGCCAGCGCAGAGAGGAGACTCTTGAACACTGAAGCTTTCTTT | CASAERRLLNTEAFF
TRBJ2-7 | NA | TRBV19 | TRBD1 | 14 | TGTGCCAGTAGTATCCGGACAGGGTCGGTAGAGCAGTACTTC | CASSIRTGSVEQYF
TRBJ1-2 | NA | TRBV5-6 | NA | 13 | TGTGCCAGCAGCTTGTCAGGGTTCGATGGCTACACCTTC | CASSLSGFDGYTF
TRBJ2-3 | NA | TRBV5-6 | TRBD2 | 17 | TGTGCCAGCAGCTGGCTAGGCCTAGCGGGAGGTTCGGATACGCAGTATTTT | CASSWLGLAGGSDTQYF
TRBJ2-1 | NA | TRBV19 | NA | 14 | TGTGCCAGTAGTATATCCGGGGGTACGAATGAGCAGTTCTTC | CASSISGGTNEQFF
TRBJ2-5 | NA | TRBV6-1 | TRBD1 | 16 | TGTGCCAGCAGTGAATTGGGACAGGGATGGAGGGAGACCCAGTACTTC | CASSELGQGWRETQYF
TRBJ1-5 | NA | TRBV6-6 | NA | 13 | TGTGCCAGCAGCCCAAATAGCAATCAGCCCCAGCATTTT | CASSPNSNQPQHF
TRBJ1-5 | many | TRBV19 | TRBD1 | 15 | TGTGCCAGTACCCTCATCACCGGGACAGATCAGCCCCAGCATTTT | CASTLITGTDQPQHF
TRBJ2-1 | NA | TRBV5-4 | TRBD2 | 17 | TGTGCCAGCAGCTTGGATCCCACTAGCGGGAGGATAGATGAGCAGTTCTTC | CASSLDPTSGRIDEQFF
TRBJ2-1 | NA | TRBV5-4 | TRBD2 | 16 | TGTGCCAGCAGCTCCCCGACTAGCGGGAGGGTCGATGAGCAGTTCTTC | CASSSPTSGRVDEQFF
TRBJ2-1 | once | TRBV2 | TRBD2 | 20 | TGTGCCAGCAGTGAGTCCCCCGGGAGGGCATCTCCGAGCTCCTACAATGAGCAGTTCTTC | CASSESPGRASPSSYNEQFF
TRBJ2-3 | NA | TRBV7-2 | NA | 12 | TGTGCCAGCAGTCGTAGCACAGATACGCAGTATTTT | CASSRSTDTQYF
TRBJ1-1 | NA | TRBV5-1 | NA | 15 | TGCGCCAGCAGCTTGACAGGGAAGGAGAACACTGAAGCTTTCTTT | CASSLTGKENTEAFF
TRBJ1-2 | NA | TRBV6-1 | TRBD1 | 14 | TGTGCCAGCAGTTTGGACAGGACTAACTATGGCTACACCTTC | CASSLDRTNYGYTF
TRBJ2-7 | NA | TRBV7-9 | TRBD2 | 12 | TGTTCCAGCATGGGAGGGCCCGACGAGCAGTACTTC | CSSMGGPDEQYF
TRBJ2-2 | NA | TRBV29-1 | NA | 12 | TGCAGCGTTACAGAGAACACCGGGGAGCTGTTTTTT | CSVTENTGELFF
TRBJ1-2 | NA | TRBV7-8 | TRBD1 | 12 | TGTGCCAGCAGCTTCAGGGGGAATGGCTACACCTTC | CASSFRGNGYTF
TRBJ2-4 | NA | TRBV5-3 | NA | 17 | TGTGCCAGAAGCTTGGGTCGACGAGTCAGGGCCAAAAACATTCAGTACTTC | CARSLGRRVRAKNIQYF
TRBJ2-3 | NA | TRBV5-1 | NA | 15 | TGCGCCAGCAGCTTGGTGCAGGGGTTCGCAGATACGCAGTATTTT | CASSLVQGFADTQYF
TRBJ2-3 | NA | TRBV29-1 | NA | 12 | TGCAGCGTTGAAGATTATACAGATACGCAGTATTTT | CSVEDYTDTQYF
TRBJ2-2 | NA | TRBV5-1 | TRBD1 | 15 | TGCGCCAGTAGAAATACAGGGGGAAAATCCGGGGAGCTGTTTTTT | CASRNTGGKSGELFF
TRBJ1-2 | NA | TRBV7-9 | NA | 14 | TGTGCCAGCAGCGTAGGAGGGGAGGCTGAAGGCTACACCTTC | CASSVGGEAEGYTF
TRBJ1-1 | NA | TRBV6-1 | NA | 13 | TGTGCCAGCAGTGCTCGAGGGAAGGTAAAAGCTTTCTTT | CASSARGKVKAFF
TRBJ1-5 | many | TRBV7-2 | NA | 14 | TGTGCCAGCAGCCAAAGCGGGGGGAATCAGCCCCAGCATTTT | CASSQSGGNQPQHF
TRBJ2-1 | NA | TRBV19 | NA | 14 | TGTGCCAGTAGTACCTCACCACGCTACGATGAGCAGTTCTTC | CASSTSPRYDEQFF
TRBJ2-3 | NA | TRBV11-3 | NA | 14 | TGTGCCAGCAGCCCCGGGAGCCGCACAGATACGCAGTATTTT | CASSPGSRTDTQYF
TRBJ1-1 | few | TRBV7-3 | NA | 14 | TGTGCCAGCAGCTTAAATGGGCGGAACACTGAAGCTTTCTTT | CASSLNGRNTEAFF
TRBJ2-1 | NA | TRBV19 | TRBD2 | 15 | TGTGCCAGTAACGTAGGGACTAGCAGGTACAATGAGCAGTTCTTC | CASNVGTSRYNEQFF
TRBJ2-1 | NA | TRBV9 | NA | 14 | TGTGCCAGCAGCGTCGACGGGACTGCTAATGAGCAGTTCTTC | CASSVDGTANEQFF
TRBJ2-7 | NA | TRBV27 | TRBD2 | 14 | TGTGCCAGCAGTTGGACTAGCGACTCCTACGAGCAGTACTTC | CASSWTSDSYEQYF
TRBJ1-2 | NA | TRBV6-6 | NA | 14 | TGTGCCAGCAGTTATACCGACAGGAGCTATGGCTACACCTTC | CASSYTDRSYGYTF
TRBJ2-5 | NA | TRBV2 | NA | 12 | TGTGCCAGCAGTGAAGGGCTGGAGACCCAGTACTTC | CASSEGLETQYF
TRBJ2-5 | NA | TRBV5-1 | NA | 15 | TGCGCCAGCAGCTTGGGGGGAGTAGGTGAAGAGACCCAGTACTTC | CASSLGGVGEETQYF
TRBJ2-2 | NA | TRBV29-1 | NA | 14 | TGCAGCGTTGTCCGTACAGGGCTCACCGGGGAGCTGTTTTTT | CSVVRTGLTGELFF
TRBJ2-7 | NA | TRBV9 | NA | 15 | TGTGCCAGCAGCGTAGGGGCCAGGGGCCAGGGCGAGCAGTACTTC | CASSVGARGQGEQYF